This entry lists 11 T cell receptor beta chains sequenced from one sample in a study of T cells in Graves' hyperthyroidism and ophthalmopathy. The CDR3 regions of TCR beta were amplified from RNA transcripts. Carried out on the TCR CDR3, a first-round RT-PCR used the HTBI primer set. TCRdb reanalysed the multiplex PCR reads using MiXCR and keeps one entry per CDR3 protein. The sample lists 350,000 to 400,000 distinct CDR3 sequences, just under 15% seen once, with less than 35% in the top ten. The sample taken for sequencing was blood. The source of these receptors is a woman aged 25 to 39 with Graves' hyperthyroidism.

This clonotype was counted ten times or more. V and J are TRBV27 and TRBJ1-5; 7 bases match TRBD1. V lost 6 bases to trimming and J lost 1 base; unmatched junction nucleotides: 15. CDR1 and CDR2 from the germline V gene are MNHEY and SMNVEV (reference sequence). This CDR3 contains 18 residues. CDR3: CASSLNHAGTASNQPQHF. As DNA, the CDR3 is TGTGCCAGCAGCCTCAACCATGCCGGGACAGCGAGCAATCAGCCCCAGCATTTT.

This clonotype came up many times. The genes are TRBV12-3 or TRBV12-4 and TRBJ1-3; D is ambiguous. The CDR3 runs to 14 residues. V lost 3 bases and J lost 0, with 6 bases in between. The CDR3 is CASSFGFSGNTIYF. The CDR3, as DNA: TGTGCCAGCAGTTTTGGGTTCTCTGGAAACACCATATATTTT.

The CDR3 here is CASPHGGVGNEQFF. The CDR3 DNA is TGTGCCAGCCCCCACGGGGGAGTGGGGAATGAGCAGTTCTTC. The chain carries TRBV24-1 and TRBJ2-1; the D gene is possibly TRBD2 (6 bases). CDR3 length equals 14 residues. The germline V gene encodes CDR1 KGHDR and CDR2 SFDVKD. V lost 11 bases and J lost 7, with 20 bases in between.

This clonotype was recorded a few times. V usage is TRBV6-5 and J usage is TRBJ1-5, with unresolved D. V shed 4 bases and J shed 3 bases, with 10 bases lying between them. This CDR3 contains 14 residues. CDR1 MNHEY and CDR2 SVGAGI come from the germline V gene. CDR3 DNA sequence: TGTGCCAGCAGTTCTGGGCAGAACAATCAGCCCCAGCATTTT. Its protein product is CASSSGQNNQPQHF.

For this clonotype: This may arise from a read error, as a much more abundant clone is one base away. This chain joins TRBV7-8 and TRBJ1-6; 9 bases are shared with TRBD1. The CDR3 extends over 14 amino acids. Trimming removed 5 bases from V and 12 bases from J; junction bases left unmatched: 8. The germline CDR1 and CDR2 sequences are SGHVS and FQNEAQ. CDR3 bases: TGTGCCAGCAGCCCCAGGACAGGGGTCCAACCCCTCCACTTT. This gives the protein CASSPRTGVQPLHF.

This clonotype was found many times. The chain joins TRBV27 to TRBJ2-7, with TRBD1 matching 7 bases. CDR3 size: 12 residues. With V trimmed by 5 bases and J by 5 bases, 3 bases remained unmatched. Germline V gene data show CDR1 as MNHEY and CDR2 as SMNVEV (reference sequence). The CDR3 nucleotides read TGTGCCAGCAGTGTACAGGGGAACGAGCAGTACTTC. This encodes CASSVQGNEQYF.

The V and J genes are TRBV6-1 and TRBJ1-5; maybe TRBD1 (5 bases). V was pared by 9 bases and J by 1 base, with 13 bases between. The CDR3 has 14 amino acids. Germline V lookup: CDR1 MNHNS, CDR2 SASEGT. CDR3 residues: CARIDRDSNQPQHF. DNA of the CDR3: TGTGCCAGAATTGACCGGGACAGCAATCAGCCCCAGCATTTT.

The chain is built from TRBV2 and TRBJ2-5; 8 bases fit TRBD1. This CDR3 is 14 amino acids long. V lost 7 bases, J lost 4 bases, and 8 bases stayed unmatched. The germline V gene has CDR1 SNHLY and CDR2 FYNNEI. CDR3 DNA sequence: TGTGCCAGCACCCAGGACAGGGTCTCAGAGACCCAGTACTTC. Amino acid sequence: CASTQDRVSETQYF.

This clonotype came up many times. V gene TRBV11-2 combines with J gene TRBJ1-5, with 7 bases fitting TRBD1. This CDR3 region has 14 residues. Germline V gives CDR1 SGHAT, CDR2 FQNNGV. The V and J ends lost 5 bases and 4 bases, in that order; junction bases with no gene match: 5. The chain's CDR3 is CASSRDRVNQPQHF. The CDR3 DNA sequence: TGTGCCAGCAGCCGAGACAGGGTAAATCAGCCCCAGCATTTT.

This clonotype was recorded many times. The J gene is TRBJ2-2, the V gene TRBV11-2, with a weak D call TRBD2 (6 bases). CDR1 and CDR2 from the germline V gene are SGHAT and FQNNGV. The V end was cut by 4 bases, the J end by 1 base, with 16 bases between. This CDR3 contains 17 residues. DNA of the CDR3: TGTGCCAGCAGCTCTCCCACTGACGGGAGGAACACCGGGGAGCTGTTTTTT. Residues: CASSSPTDGRNTGELFF.

This clonotype was picked up many times. The rearrangement joins TRBV5-5 to TRBJ2-1; 10 bases align to TRBD1. V shed 4 bases and J 2 bases; nucleotides not matched to a gene: 21. The length of the CDR3 is 21 residues. CDR1 SGHKS and CDR2 YYEKEE come from the germline V gene (reference sequence). CDR3 nucleotide sequence: TGTGCCAGCAGCGCCCTTTTGGGGGGACAGGGGATGAGAGGAGCCTACAATGAGCAGTTCTTC. Translation: CASSALLGGQGMRGAYNEQFF.